This T cell receptor (beta chain) is from a study of cytomegalovirus exposure and HLA in healthy donors. PCR primers comprised 60 Vbeta and 13 Jbeta primers. Using immunoSEQ multiplex PCR, the repertoire was profiled, and TCRdb retains in-frame clones only, with some absent. The data contain nearly 200,000 clones, more than 75% of them seen just once; the ten biggest clones take up around 1.4%. A remark on this clone: What it binds is not known.

The CDR3 has 14 residues. The trim removed 1 base at V and 3 bases at J, leaving 2 bases unmatched. CDR1 SGHAT and CDR2 FQNNGV come from the germline V gene. Findings of the study overall: An analysis done earlier found most TCR beta V segments productive about 87% or about 30% of the time.

The chain joins TRBV11-2 to TRBJ2-7; 8 bases fit TRBD1. The receptor was isolated from a young man in good health and CMV-seronegative. The sample comprised PBMCs. In DNA, the CDR3 is TGTGCCAGCAGCTTAGGGACAGGGTTCTACGAGCAGTACTTC. It encodes CASSLGTGFYEQYF.